The source of this T cell receptor beta chain is a study of cytomegalovirus exposure and HLA in healthy donors (dated by TCRdb to 2017 to 2019). Describing the broader study: According to an earlier analysis of 587 of the donors, roughly 180 million T cells yielded 120 million or so unique TCR beta sequences and 250 to 350 Gb of sequence data. An early release covering about 600 HLA-typed donors comprised around 300 gigabases of sequencing data and around 80 million unique TCR sequences. Of the approximately 400 genotyped donors, approximately 82% fell in the genetic ancestry cluster associated with self-reported Caucasian donors. The study aimed to test whether signatures of past pathogen exposure could be identified by cataloging public T cell receptors. The study used immunosequencing to profile the T cell repertoires of around 600 subjects and linked those repertoires to cytomegalovirus serostatus. Besides the first cohort of 666 subjects, a separate validation cohort made up of 120 or so different subjects was used. To predict cytomegalovirus infection status, the study brought together high-throughput TCR immunosequencing, statistical association of individual TCRs with disease status, and machine learning. A later analysis re-examined previously published TCR beta repertoires from over 500 donors and added high-resolution HLA genotyping to investigate patterns of TCR occurrence. In the later analysis, no new phenotypic data were used to find candidate immune exposures; instead, reliance was placed on TCR beta sequences and their occurrence across donors. An earlier analysis of some 500 of the donors applied high-throughput TCR beta sequencing to assess whether each TCR beta V gene segment acted as functional or pseudogenic. Donor age, sex, ethnicity and CMV serostatus were compiled together with the repertoire data. A later genetic analysis took genome-wide SNP genotypes for about three fifths of the roughly 670 donors and used that subset as a discovery cohort. All discovery cohort repertoires had been generated on a single sequencing platform. Class I and class II HLA loci were covered by the typing at four-digit resolution. Typing coverage varied by locus: about 629-630 donors for A, B, C, DRB1 and DQB1; approximately 520 for DQA1; some 610 for DPA1; approximately 470 for DPB1. Roughly 5 DR-DQ haplotypes were handled as single units for association and clustering because linkage in the cohort was strong. Across approximately 400 genotyped donors of the cohort, an average of roughly 230,000 unique TCR beta nucleotide sequences per donor were sequenced, and roughly a sixth of those sequences were non-productive. Paper-wide results and their limitations: Compared with the 666-donor mean, donors in an Asian-associated ancestry cluster had fewer N-insertions in productive TCRs, according to a later genetic analysis. In a later analysis, 15,000 to 20,000 TCR beta sequences were associated with specific HLA alleles at a false discovery rate of 0.05. While some public TCRs were present in many individuals, most TCR sequences turned up only very rarely across donors. The sequencing pipeline was judged likely to have produced a cluster of highly shared sequence variants as a technical artifact. An association between a missense DCLRE1C variant and V-gene and J-gene trimming of TCR beta chains was found in a later genetic analysis and replicated in an independent cohort. In vitro tests confirmed that a few of the cytomegalovirus-associated TCR beta chains recognize cytomegalovirus antigens. A later analysis found that HLA-associated TCR beta chains were more clonally expanded and had lower generation probabilities than equally common non-associated chains. The classifier was reported to diagnose cytomegalovirus status with high specificity and sensitivity in both the original and validation cohorts. In this cohort, only TCR beta chains were sequenced, and detectable features were limited by the absence of alpha or paired-chain data. A later analysis found that TCR association rates varied across HLA loci, with DRB1 alleles showing the most associated TCRs and HLA-C alleles the fewest. The 87-base-pair reads could not distinguish some IMGT-functional V segments, including TRBV6-2 and TRBV6-3, so those segments were excluded. An earlier analysis of around 540 of the donors showed that most TCR beta V segments appeared in productive rearrangements either about 90% or about 30% of the time, which broadly matched IMGT annotations. Linkage disequilibrium might explain the correlated functional status among segregating V segments, but an unknown experimental factor could not be ruled out. When HLA alleles, especially DR and DQ, strongly co-occurred, TCR associations were difficult to assign to individual alleles. Roughly uniform sequencing depth across donors was assumed in presence/absence analyses, although this assumption may not hold. The earlier analysis of about 600 of the donors excluded 15 to 20 rarely observed V segments, including chromosome 9 orphons, because counts were too low. The authors suggested that the approach could potentially be extended to other disease states and immunological phenotypes. For the cohort, immune exposure information was limited to CMV serostatus. A total of 150 or so TCR beta chains were listed by the study as associated with cytomegalovirus. Because HLA typing was missing for some donors at each locus, association tests included only the typed subset. In a later analysis, most CMV-associated TCR beta chains were found to appear HLA-restricted, with HLA associations seemingly driven largely by CMV exposure. A further reported finding was that TCR beta sequences accurately predicted the HLA-A and HLA-B alleles for most subjects in the first cohort. According to a later analysis, parvovirus B19, influenza, CMV and Epstein-Barr virus appeared linked to several top co-occurrence clusters.

Library prep was done by the immunoSEQ multiplex PCR assay. A mixture of 60 forward primers for TCR Vbeta segments and 13 reverse primers for TCR Jbeta segments was used in the multiplex PCR. Amplification of the CDR3 region of rearranged TCR beta genes was performed with a multiplex PCR assay on genomic DNA. The Illumina HiSeq System was used to sequence the amplified TCR beta libraries as 87-base-pair reads. Per the authors' processing: A later analysis tallied 75 million to 95 million unique TCR beta chains across the 550 to 850 repertoires, and approximately 12 million of those chains were shared by two or more donors. Raw reads were error-corrected and collapsed into unique sequences by a nearest-neighbor algorithm in which closely related sequences were merged to remove PCR and sequencing errors. Alignment of CDR3 sequences to IMGT reference sequences was used to assign V, D and J gene segments. Each retained sequence needed at least a six-nucleotide match to both a V gene segment and a J gene segment. Rearrangements were called productive when the CDR3 lacked stop codons and stayed in frame with V and J; all others were non-productive. CDR3 was defined according to IMGT convention as the region running from the second conserved V-encoded cysteine to the conserved J-encoded phenylalanine. In an earlier analysis of 587 of the donors, sequences lacking an unambiguous match to a single V gene segment were excluded. An earlier analysis of a few hundred of the donors classified V segments as functional when productive rearrangements were above 56.7% and as segregating when the standard deviation between donors was above 5%. To diagnose cytomegalovirus status from the catalog of TCR beta chain sequences, a statistical classification framework was built. In a later analysis, V and J genes were assigned by comparing TCR nucleotide sequences against IMGT/GENE-DB human TR gene sequences. A later analysis assigned CDR3 sequences and most-parsimonious VDJ recombination scenarios with the TCRdist pipeline. In a later analysis, each TCR beta chain was defined by its CDR3 amino acid sequence together with its V-gene family, and reads without a unique V-gene family were excluded. As a way to deal with suspected cross-contamination and a sequencing artifact, a later analysis dropped hundreds of nucleotide sequences that were highly shared and had low generation probability. A later analysis calculated a clonal expansion index for each public chain from normalized within-repertoire ranks of inferred template counts. In a later analysis, generation probabilities were computed using a VDJ recombination model fitted to out-of-frame rearrangements, and the results were checked against IGoR. In a later analysis, hypergeometric tests were used to score TCR-TCR, TCR-HLA and TCR-CMV co-occurrence, with a repertoire-size bias correction applied to TCR pairs. False discovery rates were estimated in a later analysis by permuting HLA or CMV assignments 20 times. In a later analysis, co-occurring TCRs were grouped using DBSCAN, and TCRdist sequence similarity was added for clustering within HLA-allele-positive subsets. Repertoires with fewer than 30,000 or more than 120,000 public chains, plus five repertoires with anomalous nucleotide sharing, were excluded from co-occurrence clustering. The immuneACCESS repertoire file appears here via TCRdb, limited to in-frame rearrangements. These files lack a portion of the clones; in checked studies, under half of the deficit traces to unresolved V genes, and the cause of the others is not known. V and J calls and clone size are as listed in that table; D and trimming were resolved from the DNA. This sample holds approximately 95,000 clones; 78% were observed only once. About 4% of the sample comes from the top ten.

In total, roughly 670 healthy bone marrow donors made up the cohort. At the time of sampling, all cohort members were nominally healthy, though unrecorded immune exposures were likely present. The donor tested CMV seropositive, placing the donor among the approximately 290 seropositive members of the cohort. A peripheral blood sample was provided by each donor, and peripheral blood mononuclear cells were used for TCR beta sequencing. The Qiagen DNeasy Blood Extraction Kit was used to extract genomic DNA from the blood cell samples. V trim: 0 bases; J trim: 0 bases; unmatched bases: 8. The CDR3 covers 17 residues, taking in both the cysteine and the phenylalanine. The retained sequence is limited to the CDR3, 51 bases, with the frame set at the first base. The germline V gene (reference sequence) specifies MNHEY as CDR1 and SMNVEV as CDR2. To note about this clone: No cognate antigen has been identified for it. No base-level quality is on record; no much larger clone is a single base apart.

The chain is encoded by TRBV27 joined to TRBJ2-7, with 7 junctional bases fitting TRBD1. This TCR was recovered from a woman in her 40s in good health and CMV-seropositive. The sequenced material came from PBMCs. The nucleotide sequence is TGTGCCAGCAGTTTATCCTATCGGGACAGTTACTCCTACGAGCAGTACTTC. Its translation reads: CASSLSYRDSYSYEQYF.